This passage covers 10 T cell receptor beta chains from one sample sequenced in a study of blood T cell repertoires in COVID-19. Profiled with immunoSEQ multiplex PCR; TCRdb holds only in-frame clones, not every one. The sample consists of some 340,000 clones, 90% of them appearing once. Sequencing was carried out using PBMCs or T cells enriched from blood (not recorded which). Source of these receptors: a woman aged 25 to 39 who had been exposed to COVID-19.

The V gene is TRBV5-1, the J gene TRBJ1-2, with 12 bases fitting TRBD1. Germline assignment: CDR1 SGHRS and CDR2 YFSETQ. J was trimmed by 8 bases and V by 2 bases; bases with no gene match: 7. The CDR3 is 15 residues long. In nucleotides, the CDR3 is TGCGCCAGCAGCTTCTCCGGGACAGGGGGCTTCGGCTACACCTTC. Translating gives CASSFSGTGGFGYTF.

The rearrangement joins TRBV7-8 to TRBJ1-1; D unresolved. Trimming shortened V by 0 bases and J by 2 bases, and 7 bases separated the two germline ends. Germline lookup yields CDR1 SGHVS and CDR2 FQNEAQ. This CDR3 is built from 14 residues. The CDR3 nucleotides read TGTGCCAGCAGCTTAGCCTTCTTCAACACTGAAGCTTTCTTT. Encoded protein: CASSLAFFNTEAFF.

The rearrangement joins TRBV7-9 to TRBJ1-2; 8 nucleotides agree with TRBD1. Losses at the gene ends were 7 bases for V and 7 bases for J; bases not matched to a gene: 8. The CDR3 runs to 13 residues. CDR1 is SEHNR and CDR2 is FQNEAQ in the germline V gene (reference sequence). The CDR3 region is CASKQDREGGYTF. The CDR3 region has the DNA TGTGCCAGCAAACAGGACAGGGAAGGTGGCTACACCTTC. Full variable domain (rest looked up from reference TRBV7-9 and TRBJ1-2): DTGVSQNPRHKITKRGQNVTFRCDPISEHNRLYWYRQTLGQGPEFLTYFQNEAQLEKSRLLSDRFSAERPKGSFSTLEIQRTEQGDSAMYLCASKQDREGGYTFGSGTRLTVV.

V is TRBV7-9 and J is TRBJ2-1; maybe TRBD1 (5 bases). Germline CDR1 and CDR2: SEHNR and FQNEAQ (reference sequence). CDR3 length: 16 amino acids. V lost 3 bases, J lost 4 bases, and 16 bases lay in between. The CDR3 region is CASSFTGWGGYNEQFF. As DNA, the CDR3 is TGTGCCAGCAGCTTCACAGGTTGGGGCGGTTACAATGAGCAGTTCTTC.

The chain employs TRBV6-6 and TRBJ2-7; D unclear. The CDR3 consists of 13 residues. V was pared by 3 bases and J by 3 bases, with 9 bases between. Germline V gene lookup returns CDR1 MNHNY and CDR2 SVGAGI (reference sequence). The DNA of the CDR3 is TGTGCCAGCAGTTATTTATCCTTCTACGAGCAGTACTTC. Translated: CASSYLSFYEQYF.

The chain joins TRBV19 to TRBJ2-7; the match to TRBD2 covers 7 bases. Germline CDR1 LNHDA, CDR2 SQIVND (reference sequence). V was clipped by 3 bases and J by 3 bases; unmatched bases: 5. The CDR3 loop spans 14 amino acids. In DNA form, the CDR3 reads TGTGCCAGTAGTATCAGAGCGGGGTACTACGAGCAGTACTTC. Amino acids: CASSIRAGYYEQYF.

The J gene is TRBJ1-2, the V gene TRBV3-1 (or the pseudogene TRBV3-2), with D perhaps matching TRBD1 (5 bases). The CDR3 covers 13 residues. Looked up from germline, CDR1 is LGHDT and CDR2 is YNNKEL (reference sequence). Trimming pared 1 base from V and 8 bases from J, leaving 11 bases between. In nucleotides, the CDR3 is TGTGCCAGCAGCCAAGTCGGGGGGAACGGCTACACCTTC. Amino acid sequence: CASSQVGGNGYTF.

The J gene is TRBJ2-6, the V gene TRBV5-1, with D possibly being TRBD1 (6 bases). Germline CDR1 and CDR2: SGHRS and YFSETQ. Trimming shortened V by 4 bases and J by 0 bases, and 17 bases separated the two germline ends. This CDR3 region has 18 residues. The CDR3 bases are TGCGCCAGCAGCGGGCGCCCGGGACACGGCTCTGGGGCCAACGTCCTGACTTTC. It encodes CASSGRPGHGSGANVLTF. Supplemented by reference TRBV5-1 and TRBJ2-6, the full variable domain reads KAGVTQTPRYLIKTRGQQVTLSCSPISGHRSVSWYQQTPGQGLQFLFEYFSETQRNKGNFPGRFSGRQFSNSRSEMNVSTLELGDSALYLCASSGRPGHGSGANVLTFGAGSRLTVL.

The chain couples TRBV29-1 to TRBJ2-5; 8 bases line up with TRBD1. Per the germline V gene, CDR1 is SQVTM and CDR2 is ANQGSEA. The CDR3 is made up of 14 amino acids. J gave up 5 bases and V 6 bases, and 11 bases lay outside the gene matches. CDR3 region: CSVWTGSLQETQYF. In nucleotides, the CDR3 is TGCAGCGTGTGGACAGGGTCCTTACAGGAGACCCAGTACTTC.

The chain joins TRBV4-1 to TRBJ2-5; possible D gene TRBD2, 6 bases. Germline loops: CDR1 MGHRA, CDR2 YSYEKL. The V end lost 4 bases, the J end lost 1 base, and 10 bases lay between the germline ends. CDR3 length: 14 residues. The DNA of the CDR3 is TGCGCCAGCAGCCTTGTGGGGGGCCAAGAGACCCAGTACTTC. This codes for CASSLVGGQETQYF.